The 17 T cell receptor beta chains listed next were all sequenced from one sample in a study of radiation and T cells in renal cell carcinoma. Time point noted: blood 2 weeks post-SBRT. Treatment noted: 15 Gy SBRT to primary tumor, nephrectomy 4 weeks later. Assay used: immunoSEQ multiplex PCR; TCRdb lists only in-frame clones, some missing. The table has about 150,000 clones, roughly 87% seen once. The source material was blood, sampled from a patient whose treatment included radiotherapy and nephrectomy. These receptors originate from a woman in her fifties or sixties with renal cell carcinoma.

This clone was found a few times. The rearrangement uses TRBV25-1 and TRBJ1-6; TRBD1 matches 9 bases. V was clipped by 5 bases and J by 4 bases; unmatched bases: 6. CDR3 length: 16 amino acids. Germline V gene data show CDR1 as MGHDK and CDR2 as SYGVNS. CDR3 region: CASSPTGTGYNSPLHF. CDR3 in DNA: TGTGCCAGCAGTCCTACCGGGACAGGGTATAATTCACCCCTCCACTTT.

The chain combines TRBV5-6 with TRBJ2-1, with D perhaps matching TRBD2 (5 bases). Trimming stripped 4 bases from V and 10 bases from J, with 18 bases between. CDR3 length equals 14 residues. The germline V gene has CDR1 SGHDT and CDR2 YYEEEE. CDR3 loop: CASSPGSRHEEQFF. DNA of the CDR3: TGTGCCAGCAGCCCGGGATCTCGTCACGAAGAGCAGTTCTTC.

The CDR3 DNA reads as TGTGCCAGCAGGCCGGGGATACGGGACAGAGCATCTAGCTCCTACGAGCAGTACTTC. It yields the protein CASRPGIRDRASSSYEQYF. V is TRBV7-8 and J is TRBJ2-7; 7 bases match TRBD1. V was pared by 6 bases and J by 0 bases, with 20 bases of the junction left unmatched. Germline V gene data show CDR1 as SGHVS and CDR2 as FQNEAQ. The length of the CDR3 is 19 residues.

The chain employs TRBV27 and TRBJ2-7, with 8 positions matching TRBD2. The junction had 5 bases not matched to a gene; V was cut back by 7 bases and J by 0 bases. The germline V gene has CDR1 MNHEY and CDR2 SMNVEV (reference sequence). There are 14 residues in the CDR3. The CDR3 sequence: CASTKRGPSYEQYF. The CDR3 coding sequence is TGTGCCAGCACAAAGCGGGGGCCCTCCTACGAGCAGTACTTC.

A single count supports this clone. The J gene is TRBJ1-5, the V gene TRBV4-2; D perhaps matches TRBD1 (6 bases). Deletions cut 1 base from V and 4 bases from J, with 20 bases between. The germline CDR1 and CDR2 sequences are LGHNA and YNFKEQ. The CDR3 spans 18 residues. The CDR3 nucleotides are TGTGCCAGCAGCCAAGTCCAGGGGACAAGGTCTAGGAATCAGCCCCAGCATTTT. Translated: CASSQVQGTRSRNQPQHF.

This clone was counted a single time. The gene calls are TRBV2 and TRBJ2-7; TRBD2 might be the D (5 bases). V dropped 5 bases and J dropped 2 bases, with 10 bases sitting between them. The CDR3 is made up of 13 amino acids. Germline CDR1 reads SNHLY; CDR2 reads FYNNEI. Written as DNA, the CDR3 is TGTGCCAGCAGTTTCGGGGTTGCCTACGAGCAGTACTTC. Its translation is CASSFGVAYEQYF. Supplemented by reference TRBV2 and TRBJ2-7, the full variable domain reads EPEVTQTPSHQVTQMGQEVILRCVPISNHLYFYWYRQILGQKVEFLVSFYNNEISEKSEIFDDQFSVERPDGSNFTLKIRSTKLEDSAMYFCASSFGVAYEQYFGPGTRLTVT.

V and J are TRBV30 and TRBJ1-4, with 9 bases that match TRBD1. Germline V gives CDR1 GTSNPN, CDR2 SVGIG (reference sequence). The CDR3 totals 14 residues. V lost 5 bases to trimming and J lost 7 bases; unmatched junction nucleotides: 8. The DNA of the CDR3 is TGTGCCTGGGCCCGGACAGGGGTTAGTGAAAAACTGTTTTTT. This sequence encodes CAWARTGVSEKLFF.

V usage is TRBV6-5 and J usage is TRBJ2-1; TRBD1 matches 7 bases. The trim removed 5 bases at V and 2 bases at J, leaving 6 bases unmatched. From germline, CDR1 is MNHEY and CDR2 SVGAGI. The CDR3 has 15 amino acids. The CDR3, as DNA: TGTGCCAGCAGTACAACAGGGGTCCCCTACAATGAGCAGTTCTTC. This translates into CASSTTGVPYNEQFF.

The V call is TRBV9, the J call TRBJ2-5; 9 nucleotides match TRBD2. Trimming took 2 bases from V and 5 from J; bases not matched to a gene: 7. This CDR3 is built from 15 residues. The germline V gene has CDR1 SGDLS and CDR2 YYNGEE. CDR3 bases: TGTGCCAGCAGCGTCGGCGGGGGGGCCGGGGAGACCCAGTACTTC. Translation gives CASSVGGGAGETQYF.

The rearrangement links TRBV7-3 to TRBJ2-3; no clear D. V lost 5 bases and J lost 8, with 11 bases in between. CDR3 size: 12 residues. Germline V CDR1 and CDR2: SGHTA, FQGTGA. The CDR3, as DNA: TGTGCCAGCAGCCCAATCATGGGTACGCAGTATTTT. Amino acids: CASSPIMGTQYF. The whole variable domain, remainder taken from reference TRBV7-3 and TRBJ2-3, is GAGVSQTPSNKVTEKGKYVELRCDPISGHTALYWYRQSLGQGPEFLIYFQGTGAADDSGLPNDRFFAVRPEGSVSTLKIQRTERGDSAVYLCASSPIMGTQYFGPGTRLTVL.

Only one count was recorded for this clone. The chain carries TRBV2 and TRBJ1-1, with a possible D match to TRBD1 (5 bases). The CDR3 sequence is 17 residues long. Trimming stripped 1 base from V and 0 bases from J, with 15 bases between. CDR1 and CDR2 from the germline V gene are SNHLY and FYNNEI. The chain's CDR3 is CASSEVNMGRLNTEAFF. Written as DNA, the CDR3 is TGTGCCAGCAGTGAAGTGAATATGGGACGGCTGAACACTGAAGCTTTCTTT.

The chain links TRBV6-5 to TRBJ1-1; possibly TRBD1 for D (5 bases). This CDR3 has 14 residues. V dropped 4 bases and J dropped 1 base, with 10 bases sitting between them. Germline lookup yields CDR1 MNHEY and CDR2 SVGAGI. This CDR3 is CASSSGGGNTEAFF. The CDR3 region has the DNA TGTGCCAGCAGTTCCGGGGGGGGGAACACTGAAGCTTTCTTT.

The chain is built from TRBV7-6 and TRBJ1-1, with D perhaps matching TRBD1 (6 bases). Germline CDR1 is SGHVS and CDR2 is FNYEAQ. The V end lost 4 bases, the J end lost 3 bases, and 12 bases lay between the germline ends. This CDR3 comprises 14 residues. CDR3 sequence: CASSSAQGHTEAFF. The CDR3 DNA reads TGTGCCAGCAGCTCCGCACAGGGCCACACTGAAGCTTTCTTT.

The genes are TRBV19 and TRBJ1-6; the match to TRBD1 covers 11 bases. This CDR3 spans 15 amino acids. With 5 bases clipped from V and 8 bases from J, the junction kept 5 bases outside the gene matches. Germline-derived CDR1 and CDR2 are LNHDA and SQIVND (reference sequence). The CDR3 sequence is CASSAGQGAHSPLHF. CDR3 in DNA: TGTGCCAGTAGTGCAGGACAGGGGGCACATTCACCCCTCCACTTT.

The chain couples TRBV19 to TRBJ2-1, with 10 nucleotides matching TRBD2. J lost 8 bases, V lost 5 bases, and 12 bases had no gene match. The CDR3 covers 16 residues. Germline V gene data show CDR1 as LNHDA and CDR2 as SQIVND (reference sequence). CDR3 bases: TGTGCCAGTAGTTCCTCCGGAGCGGGGGGGAAGGATGAGCAGTTCTTC. This codes for CASSSSGAGGKDEQFF. Filled out from reference TRBV19 and TRBJ2-1, the complete variable domain reads DGGITQSPKYLFRKEGQNVTLSCEQNLNHDAMYWYRQDPGQGLRLIYYSQIVNDFQKGDIAEGYSVSREKKESFPLTVTSAQKNPTAFYLCASSSSGAGGKDEQFFGPGTRLTVL.

The genes are TRBV28 and TRBJ2-7, with D perhaps given as TRBD1 or TRBD2 (6 bases each). This CDR3 spans 13 amino acids. Germline CDR1 is MDHEN and CDR2 is SYDVKM. The V end was cut by 2 bases, the J end by 2 bases, with 7 bases between. CDR3 nucleotide sequence: TGTGCCAGCAGTTTAGGGGGGCCCTACGAGCAGTACTTC. Translated: CASSLGGPYEQYF.

This chain uses TRBV9 with TRBJ1-3; D gene unclear. This CDR3 is built from 14 residues. CDR1 SGDLS and CDR2 YYNGEE come from the germline V gene. Between the trimmed V and J ends, which lost 4 bases and 0 bases, there was a span of 8 bases. CDR3 loop: CASSSRGSGNTIYF. CDR3 in DNA: TGTGCCAGCAGCTCCCGGGGCTCTGGAAACACCATATATTTT.